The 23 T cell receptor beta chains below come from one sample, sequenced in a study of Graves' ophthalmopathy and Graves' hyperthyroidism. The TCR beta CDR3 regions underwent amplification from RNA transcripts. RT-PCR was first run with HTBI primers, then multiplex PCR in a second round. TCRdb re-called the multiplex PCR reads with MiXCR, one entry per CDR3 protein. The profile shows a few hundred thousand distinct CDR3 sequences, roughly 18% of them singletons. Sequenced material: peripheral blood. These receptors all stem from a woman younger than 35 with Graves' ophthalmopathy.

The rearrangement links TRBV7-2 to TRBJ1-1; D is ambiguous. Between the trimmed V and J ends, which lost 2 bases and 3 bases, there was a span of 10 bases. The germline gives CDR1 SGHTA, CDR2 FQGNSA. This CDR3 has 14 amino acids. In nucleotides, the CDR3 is TGTGCCAGCAGCTTAAAGGCGGGGTACACTGAAGCTTTCTTT. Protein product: CASSLKAGYTEAFF. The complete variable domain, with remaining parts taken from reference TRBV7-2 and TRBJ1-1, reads GAGVSQSPSNKVTEKGKDVELRCDPISGHTALYWYRQSLGQGLEFLIYFQGNSAPDKSGLPSDRFSAERTGGSVSTLTIQRTQQEDSAVYLCASSLKAGYTEAFFGQGTRLTVV.

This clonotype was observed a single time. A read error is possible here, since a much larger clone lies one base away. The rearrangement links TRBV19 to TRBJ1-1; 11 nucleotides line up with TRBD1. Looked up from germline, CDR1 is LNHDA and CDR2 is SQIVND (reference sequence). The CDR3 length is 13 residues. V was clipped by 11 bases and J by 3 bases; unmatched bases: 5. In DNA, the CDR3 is TGTGCCTGTTGGGACAGGGGGGACACTGAAGCTTTCTTT. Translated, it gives CACWDRGDTEAFF.

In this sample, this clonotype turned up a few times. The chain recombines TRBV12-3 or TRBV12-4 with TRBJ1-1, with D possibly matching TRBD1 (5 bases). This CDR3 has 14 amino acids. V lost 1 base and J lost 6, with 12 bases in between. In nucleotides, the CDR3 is TGTGCCAGCAGTTTAGGAGGGGCAGGCGCTGAAGCTTTCTTT. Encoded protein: CASSLGGAGAEAFF.

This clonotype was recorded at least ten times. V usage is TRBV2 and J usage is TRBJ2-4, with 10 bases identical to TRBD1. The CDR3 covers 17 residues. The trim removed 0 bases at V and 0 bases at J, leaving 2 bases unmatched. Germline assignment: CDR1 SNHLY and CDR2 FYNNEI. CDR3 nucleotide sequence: TGTGCCAGCAGTGAAGCGCGGGACAGGGGAGCCAAAAACATTCAGTACTTC. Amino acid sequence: CASSEARDRGAKNIQYF.

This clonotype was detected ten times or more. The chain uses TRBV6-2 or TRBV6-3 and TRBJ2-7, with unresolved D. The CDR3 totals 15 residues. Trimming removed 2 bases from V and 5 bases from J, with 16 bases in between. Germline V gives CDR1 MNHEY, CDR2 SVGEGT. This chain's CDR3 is CASSYGVYKGDEQYF. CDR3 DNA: TGTGCCAGCAGTTACGGGGTGTACAAGGGTGACGAGCAGTACTTC.

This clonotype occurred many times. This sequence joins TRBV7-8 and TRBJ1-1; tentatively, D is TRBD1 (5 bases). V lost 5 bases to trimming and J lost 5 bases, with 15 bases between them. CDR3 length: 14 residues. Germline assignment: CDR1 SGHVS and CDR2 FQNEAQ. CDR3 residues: CASSRYNQGTEAFF. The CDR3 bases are TGTGCCAGCAGCCGATACAATCAGGGAACTGAAGCTTTCTTT. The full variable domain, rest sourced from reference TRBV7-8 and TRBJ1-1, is GAGVSQSPRYKVAKRGQDVALRCDPISGHVSLFWYQQALGQGPEFLTYFQNEAQLDKSGLPSDRFFAERPEGSVSTLKIQRTQQEDSAVYLCASSRYNQGTEAFFGQGTRLTVV.

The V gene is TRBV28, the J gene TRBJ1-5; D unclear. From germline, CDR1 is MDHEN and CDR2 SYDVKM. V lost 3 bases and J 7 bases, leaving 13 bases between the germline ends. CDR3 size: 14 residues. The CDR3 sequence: CASSFAGVGQPQHF. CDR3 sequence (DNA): TGTGCCAGCAGTTTTGCCGGGGTAGGGCAGCCCCAGCATTTT.

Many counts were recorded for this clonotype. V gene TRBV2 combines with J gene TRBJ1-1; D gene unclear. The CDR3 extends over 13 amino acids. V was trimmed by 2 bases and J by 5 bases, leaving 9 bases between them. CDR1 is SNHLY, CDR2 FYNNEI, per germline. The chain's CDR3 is CASSEPGGTEAFF. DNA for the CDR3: TGTGCCAGCAGTGAACCCGGTGGTACTGAAGCTTTCTTT.

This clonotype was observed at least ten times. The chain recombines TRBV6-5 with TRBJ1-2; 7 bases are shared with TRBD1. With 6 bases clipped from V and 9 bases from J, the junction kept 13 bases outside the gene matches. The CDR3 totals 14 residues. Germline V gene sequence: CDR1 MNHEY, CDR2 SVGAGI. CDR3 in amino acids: CASSYEEGALSYTF. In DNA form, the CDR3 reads TGTGCCAGCAGCTACGAGGAGGGGGCGCTTAGCTACACCTTC.

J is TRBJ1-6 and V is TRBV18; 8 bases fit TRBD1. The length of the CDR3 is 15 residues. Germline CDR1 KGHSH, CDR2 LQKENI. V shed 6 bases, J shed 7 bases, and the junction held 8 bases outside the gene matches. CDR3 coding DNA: TGTGCCAGCTCTACGGACAGGGCCCGAAATTCACCCCTCCACTTT. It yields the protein CASSTDRARNSPLHF.

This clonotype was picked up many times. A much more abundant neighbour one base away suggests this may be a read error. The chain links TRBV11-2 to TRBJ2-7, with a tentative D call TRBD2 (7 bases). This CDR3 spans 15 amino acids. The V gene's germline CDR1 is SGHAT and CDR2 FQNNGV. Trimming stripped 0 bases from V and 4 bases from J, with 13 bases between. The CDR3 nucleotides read TGTGCCAGCAGCTTAGATGGGGGGGCCGGGTACGAGCAGTACTTC. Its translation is CASSLDGGAGYEQYF.

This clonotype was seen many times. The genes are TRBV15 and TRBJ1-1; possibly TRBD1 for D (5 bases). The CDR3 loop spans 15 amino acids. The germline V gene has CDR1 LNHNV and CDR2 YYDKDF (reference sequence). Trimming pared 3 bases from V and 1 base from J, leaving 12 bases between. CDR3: CATSSGTFGNTEAFF. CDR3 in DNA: TGTGCCACCAGCAGTGGGACGTTCGGGAACACTGAAGCTTTCTTT. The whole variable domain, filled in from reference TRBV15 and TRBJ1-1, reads DAMVIQNPRYQVTQFGKPVTLSCSQTLNHNVMYWYQQKSSQAPKLLFHYYDKDFNNEADTPDNFQSRRPNTSFCFLDIRSPGLGDTAMYLCATSSGTFGNTEAFFGQGTRLTVV.

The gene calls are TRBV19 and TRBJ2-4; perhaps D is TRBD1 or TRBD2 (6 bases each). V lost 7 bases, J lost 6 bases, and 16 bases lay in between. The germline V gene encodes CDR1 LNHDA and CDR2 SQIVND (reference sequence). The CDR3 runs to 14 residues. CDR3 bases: TGTGCCAGTACCCCACGGGGGCGGGGAAACATTCAGTACTTC. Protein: CASTPRGRGNIQYF.

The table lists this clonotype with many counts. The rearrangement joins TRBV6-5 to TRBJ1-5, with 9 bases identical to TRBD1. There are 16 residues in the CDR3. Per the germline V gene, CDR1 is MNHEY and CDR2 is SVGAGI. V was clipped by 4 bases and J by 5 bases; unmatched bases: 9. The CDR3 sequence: CASSSRQGVGDQPQHF. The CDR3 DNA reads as TGTGCCAGCAGTTCTCGACAGGGGGTCGGCGATCAGCCCCAGCATTTT.

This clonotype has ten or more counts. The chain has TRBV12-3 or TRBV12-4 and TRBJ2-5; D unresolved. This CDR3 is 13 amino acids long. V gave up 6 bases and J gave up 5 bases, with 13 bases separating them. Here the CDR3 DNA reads TGTGCCAGCAGACCGACCTTAGGGGAGACCCAGTACTTC. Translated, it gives CASRPTLGETQYF.

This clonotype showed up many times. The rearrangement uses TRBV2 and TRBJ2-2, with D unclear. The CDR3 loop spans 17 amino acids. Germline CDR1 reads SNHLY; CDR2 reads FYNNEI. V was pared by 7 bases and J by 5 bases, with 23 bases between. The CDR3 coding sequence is TGTGCCAGCATTCCGACGCCAGTAACAACAAGGACCGGGGAGCTGTTTTTT. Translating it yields CASIPTPVTTRTGELFF.

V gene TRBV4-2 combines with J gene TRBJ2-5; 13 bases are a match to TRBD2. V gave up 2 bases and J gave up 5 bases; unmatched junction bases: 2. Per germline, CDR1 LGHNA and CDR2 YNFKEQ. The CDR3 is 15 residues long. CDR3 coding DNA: TGTGCCAGCAGCCAACTACTAGCGGGAGGGGAGACCCAGTACTTC. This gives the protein CASSQLLAGGETQYF.

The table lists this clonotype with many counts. The DNA for the CDR3 is TGTGCCAGCAGTTTAGTTGGCAGCATCATGAACACTGAAGCTTTCTTT. Residues: CASSLVGSIMNTEAFF. The chain employs TRBV12-3 or TRBV12-4 and TRBJ1-1, with D uncertain. The CDR3 runs to 16 residues. Trimming stripped 1 base from V and 0 bases from J, with 12 bases between.

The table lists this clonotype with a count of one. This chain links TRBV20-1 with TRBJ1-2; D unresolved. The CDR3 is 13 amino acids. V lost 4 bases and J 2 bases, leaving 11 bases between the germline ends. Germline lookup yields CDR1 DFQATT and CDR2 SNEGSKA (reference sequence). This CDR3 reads CSATEPENYGYTF. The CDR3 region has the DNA TGCAGTGCTACCGAGCCCGAAAACTATGGCTACACCTTC.

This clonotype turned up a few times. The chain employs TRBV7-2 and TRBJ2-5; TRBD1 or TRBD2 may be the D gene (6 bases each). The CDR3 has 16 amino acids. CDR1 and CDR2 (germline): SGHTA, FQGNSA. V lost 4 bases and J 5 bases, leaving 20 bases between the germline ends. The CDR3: CASSSFFSGAGETQYF. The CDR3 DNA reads TGTGCCAGCAGCTCCTTCTTCTCAGGGGCGGGGGAGACCCAGTACTTC.

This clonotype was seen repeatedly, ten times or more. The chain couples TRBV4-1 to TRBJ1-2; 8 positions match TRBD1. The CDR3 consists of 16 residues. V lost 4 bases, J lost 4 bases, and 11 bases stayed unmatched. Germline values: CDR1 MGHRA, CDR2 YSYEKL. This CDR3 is CASSLASGGAGYGYTF. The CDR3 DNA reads TGCGCCAGCAGCCTGGCATCAGGGGGCGCCGGCTATGGCTACACCTTC.

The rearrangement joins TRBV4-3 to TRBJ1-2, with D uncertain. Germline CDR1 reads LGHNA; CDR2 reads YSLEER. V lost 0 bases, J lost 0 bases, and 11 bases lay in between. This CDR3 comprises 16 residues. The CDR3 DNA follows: TGCGCCAGCAGCCAAGACCTTTTGGTAGCTAACTATGGCTACACCTTC. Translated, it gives CASSQDLLVANYGYTF.

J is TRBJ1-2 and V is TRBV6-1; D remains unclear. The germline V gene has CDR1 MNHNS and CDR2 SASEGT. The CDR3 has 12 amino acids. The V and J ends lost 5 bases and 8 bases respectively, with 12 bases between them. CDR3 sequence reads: CASSQTIRGYTF. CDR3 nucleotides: TGTGCCAGCAGTCAGACCATCCGAGGCTACACCTTC.